This T cell receptor beta chain emerged from a study of beta chain features in type 1 diabetes. CDR1 MGHRA and CDR2 YSYEKL come from the germline V gene. V was cut by 1 base and J by 1 base, with 13 bases left in between. The CDR3 runs 16 residues. Sorting based on CD45RO/CCR7/CD25/CD127/CD95/CD27 separated CD4+ naive, central memory, regulatory and stem cell-like memory cells. General study findings and limits: Type 1 diabetes patients had fewer VDJ junction insertions and more deletions. No resolution was reached here on whether HLA type influences TCRB rearrangement. Among all four CD4+ subsets, Type 1 diabetes patients had TCRB CDR3s that were moderately but significantly shorter. PCR may have favored shorter templates equally in patients and controls.

Of the isolated RNA, all was reverse transcribed, and so the sequenced material was expressed TCRB transcripts. Method: immunoSEQ multiplex PCR; TCRdb's copy keeps in-frame clones and lacks some. The sample shows around 280,000 clones, 15% of them seen only once. To note about this clone: The antigen is not known.

The genes are TRBV4-1 and TRBJ1-1; D is possibly TRBD1 (5 bases). This clonotype originated in a man younger than 30 with type 1 diabetes. The sample was naive CD4+ T cells from blood. DNA for the CDR3: TGCGCCAGCAGCCAAGTGTCAGGACAATGGAACACTGAAGCTTTCTTT. Translating gives CASSQVSGQWNTEAFF.